This T cell receptor (beta chain) was captured by sequencing in a study of CD8+CD57+ T cells in acquired aplastic anemia. In patients chosen for sequencing, flow cytometry had shown CD8+CD57+ cell expansion. Profiles of TCR beta VDJ and CDR3 were generated from a genomic DNA template. One entry per CDR3 protein results from TCRdb running MiXCR on the reads. The repertoire has 150,000 to 180,000 distinct CDR3 sequences, just over 50% of them found once; the top ten carry about 12%. Unmatched junction bases numbered 5, after V lost 0 bases and J lost 11 bases. From germline, CDR1 is SGHTA and CDR2 FQGTGA. The CDR3 sequence is 16 residues long.

What was sequenced was sorted CD4+, CD8+, or CD8+CD57+ T cells (not recorded which) from PBMCs. V gene TRBV7-3 combines with J gene TRBJ1-6; TRBD1 aligns across 12 bases. The origin of this receptor is a human donor with aplastic anemia. CDR3 DNA sequence: TGTGCCAGCAGCTTAACGGGGACAGGGGGCCTTACACCCCTCCACTTT. Translation: CASSLTGTGGLTPLHF.